These T cell receptor beta chains were read from a single sample in a study of blood T cell repertoires in COVID-19. Produced via immunoSEQ multiplex PCR; TCRdb's table is partial and in-frame only. The table shows around 200,000 clones, with 84% occurring only once. The material sequenced was peripheral blood. These receptor sequences come from a man aged 50-60 years with active or convalescent COVID-19. Each CDR3 is given with its conserved first and last residue. D genes are given only for firm matches. Clone size is stated in some rows and not others, as once, few, many or a class when expanded.

v_call: TRBV11-2
j_call: TRBJ2-7
d_call: .
clone_size: .
cdr3_nt: TGTGCCAGCAGCCGTCGGAGGCTGGGAGGACCGAGCTCCTACGAGCAGTACTTC
cdr3_aa: CASSRRRLGGPSSYEQYF

v_call: TRBV6-5
j_call: TRBJ1-2
d_call: .
clone_size: .
cdr3_nt: TGTGCCAGCAAGTTGGGCAGGGTGGATGGCTACACCTTC
cdr3_aa: CASKLGRVDGYTF

v_call: TRBV5-6
j_call: TRBJ2-1
d_call: TRBD2
clone_size: .
cdr3_nt: TGTGCCAGCAGCGGACCCGGGACTAGCGGTTACAATGAGCAGTTCTTC
cdr3_aa: CASSGPGTSGYNEQFF

v_call: TRBV9
j_call: TRBJ2-7
d_call: .
clone_size: .
cdr3_nt: TGTGCCAGCAGCGTAGGCCAATTCGGGTACGAGCAGTACTTC
cdr3_aa: CASSVGQFGYEQYF

v_call: TRBV30
j_call: TRBJ1-2
d_call: .
clone_size: many
cdr3_nt: TGTGCCTGGAGTGGGCTGCCATCCTATGGCTACACCTTC
cdr3_aa: CAWSGLPSYGYTF

v_call: TRBV18
j_call: TRBJ1-1
d_call: TRBD1
clone_size: .
cdr3_nt: TGTGCCAGCTCACCAGGGGCTCTACAGGGGGCGGCGACTGAAGCTTTCTTT
cdr3_aa: CASSPGALQGAATEAFF

v_call: TRBV19
j_call: TRBJ1-6
d_call: .
clone_size: once
cdr3_nt: TGTGCCAGTAGTACAGGATTAGATTCACCCCTCCACTTT
cdr3_aa: CASSTGLDSPLHF

v_call: TRBV2
j_call: TRBJ2-1
d_call: .
clone_size: .
cdr3_nt: TGTGCCAGCAGCCAAGGGGGATATGAGCAGTTCTTC
cdr3_aa: CASSQGGYEQFF

v_call: TRBV6-2/TRBV6-3
j_call: TRBJ2-2
d_call: TRBD2
clone_size: .
cdr3_nt: TGTGCCAGCAGTTACTCGATCGCGGGGGGGTTGGACACCGGGGAGCTGTTTTTT
cdr3_aa: CASSYSIAGGLDTGELFF

v_call: TRBV5-1
j_call: TRBJ2-7
d_call: TRBD2
clone_size: .
cdr3_nt: TGCGCCAGCAGCTTGGCCCGGGGGGGACTCTACGAGCAGTACTTC
cdr3_aa: CASSLARGGLYEQYF

v_call: TRBV11-3
j_call: TRBJ1-1
d_call: .
clone_size: .
cdr3_nt: TGTGCCAGCAGCCGGGAGATGGAGACTGAAGCTTTCTTT
cdr3_aa: CASSREMETEAFF

v_call: TRBV19
j_call: TRBJ2-1
d_call: .
clone_size: .
cdr3_nt: TGTGCCAGTAGTATAGCAGCAGGGACTGCCTACAATGAGCAGTTCTTC
cdr3_aa: CASSIAAGTAYNEQFF

v_call: TRBV6-1
j_call: TRBJ1-5
d_call: TRBD1
clone_size: .
cdr3_nt: TGTGCCAGCAGTGAAGCGGGACAGCAAAATCAGCCCCAGCATTTT
cdr3_aa: CASSEAGQQNQPQHF

v_call: TRBV3-1/TRBV3-2
j_call: TRBJ1-1
d_call: .
clone_size: .
cdr3_nt: TGTGCCAGCAGCCAAGATCTGGGGAGGTACACTGAAGCTTTCTTT
cdr3_aa: CASSQDLGRYTEAFF

v_call: TRBV7-9
j_call: TRBJ2-7
d_call: .
clone_size: .
cdr3_nt: TGTGCCAGCAGCTTATCGGGGGGCCTAAACGAGCAGTACTTC
cdr3_aa: CASSLSGGLNEQYF

v_call: TRBV30
j_call: TRBJ1-2
d_call: .
clone_size: .
cdr3_nt: TGTGCCTGGAGTGGCGGCAGTAACTATGGCTACACCTTC
cdr3_aa: CAWSGGSNYGYTF

v_call: TRBV7-9
j_call: TRBJ1-1
d_call: .
clone_size: .
cdr3_nt: TGTGCCAGCAGCGCCGAACCCAGGCGGAACACTGAAGCTTTCTTT
cdr3_aa: CASSAEPRRNTEAFF

v_call: TRBV28
j_call: TRBJ1-1
d_call: TRBD1
clone_size: .
cdr3_nt: TGTGCCAGCATTCCCGCCGGGACAGGGGACACTGAAGCTTTCTTT
cdr3_aa: CASIPAGTGDTEAFF

v_call: TRBV6-5
j_call: TRBJ2-4
d_call: TRBD1
clone_size: .
cdr3_nt: TGTGCCAGCAGCCGACAGGGTCACATTCAGTACTTC
cdr3_aa: CASSRQGHIQYF

v_call: TRBV6-1
j_call: TRBJ1-6
d_call: TRBD1
clone_size: .
cdr3_nt: TGTGCCAGCAGTGAAGAGGACAGGGGGCATTCACCCCTCCACTTT
cdr3_aa: CASSEEDRGHSPLHF

v_call: TRBV19
j_call: TRBJ1-2
d_call: .
clone_size: .
cdr3_nt: TGTGCCAGTAGTGTACCCTCCGGACAAGCTACTAACTATGGCTACACCTTC
cdr3_aa: CASSVPSGQATNYGYTF

v_call: TRBV30
j_call: TRBJ2-5
d_call: TRBD1
clone_size: once
cdr3_nt: TGTGCCTGGATAGACTGGACAGGGGGAGAGACCCAGTACTTC
cdr3_aa: CAWIDWTGGETQYF

v_call: TRBV7-9
j_call: TRBJ2-2
d_call: TRBD1
clone_size: .
cdr3_nt: TGTGCCAGCACCACAGGGACAGTTACCAACACCGGGGAGCTGTTTTTT
cdr3_aa: CASTTGTVTNTGELFF

v_call: TRBV4-2
j_call: TRBJ1-1
d_call: TRBD1
clone_size: .
cdr3_nt: TGTGCCAGCAGCCAAGATAAGGGACAGTTAGCTGAAGCTTTCTTT
cdr3_aa: CASSQDKGQLAEAFF

v_call: TRBV3-1/TRBV3-2
j_call: TRBJ2-5
d_call: .
clone_size: .
cdr3_nt: TGTGCCAGCAGCCAAGGAAGAGGGTTTTTCCAAACGGAGACCCAGTACTTC
cdr3_aa: CASSQGRGFFQTETQYF

v_call: TRBV19
j_call: TRBJ2-1
d_call: TRBD1
clone_size: .
cdr3_nt: TGTGCCAGTTGTCCAGGGGGCGATGAGCAGTTCTTC
cdr3_aa: CASCPGGDEQFF

v_call: TRBV19
j_call: TRBJ2-1
d_call: .
clone_size: many
cdr3_nt: TGTGCCAGTAGTATCGGCGGACGGGCAGGGAATGAGCAGTTCTTC
cdr3_aa: CASSIGGRAGNEQFF

v_call: TRBV4-1
j_call: TRBJ1-4
d_call: .
clone_size: .
cdr3_nt: TGCGCCAGCAGCCTTTCATCAACTAATGAAAAACTGTTTTTT
cdr3_aa: CASSLSSTNEKLFF

v_call: TRBV7-9
j_call: TRBJ2-1
d_call: TRBD2
clone_size: .
cdr3_nt: TGTGCCAGCAGCCGGACGTTAGCGGGGGGGCCTGGGGAGCAGTTCTTC
cdr3_aa: CASSRTLAGGPGEQFF

v_call: TRBV2
j_call: TRBJ2-5
d_call: TRBD2
clone_size: .
cdr3_nt: TGTGCCAGCAGTGTTACTCGGGGGGAACAAGAGACCCAGTACTTC
cdr3_aa: CASSVTRGEQETQYF

v_call: TRBV30
j_call: TRBJ1-4
d_call: TRBD1
clone_size: .
cdr3_nt: TGTGCCTGGAGGGACAGGGGGGGAAAAAATGAAAAACTGTTTTTT
cdr3_aa: CAWRDRGGKNEKLFF

v_call: TRBV12-3/TRBV12-4
j_call: TRBJ1-1
d_call: .
clone_size: .
cdr3_nt: TGTGCCAGCAGTCCAGGGGCTGAAGCTTTCTTT
cdr3_aa: CASSPGAEAFF

v_call: TRBV5-1
j_call: TRBJ1-1
d_call: TRBD1
clone_size: .
cdr3_nt: TGCGCCAGCAGCCTAGGGACAGGGGGCACTGAAGCTTTCTTT
cdr3_aa: CASSLGTGGTEAFF

v_call: TRBV12-3/TRBV12-4
j_call: TRBJ1-5
d_call: .
clone_size: once
cdr3_nt: TGTGCCAGCAGTCTCAGGGTGGGGCCCCAGCATTTT
cdr3_aa: CASSLRVGPQHF

v_call: TRBV27
j_call: TRBJ1-2
d_call: TRBD1
clone_size: .
cdr3_nt: TGTGCCAGCAGTATTCCGGGACAGGGGGCCTATGGCTACACCTTC
cdr3_aa: CASSIPGQGAYGYTF

v_call: TRBV4-3
j_call: TRBJ2-2
d_call: .
clone_size: once
cdr3_nt: TGCGCCAGCAGCCAGTGGACTTTCACCGGGGAGCTGTTTTTT
cdr3_aa: CASSQWTFTGELFF

v_call: TRBV5-1
j_call: TRBJ2-7
d_call: .
clone_size: .
cdr3_nt: TGCGCCAGCAGCTGGACCCGGACAGCCGAGCAGTACTTC
cdr3_aa: CASSWTRTAEQYF

v_call: TRBV30
j_call: TRBJ2-5
d_call: TRBD2
clone_size: .
cdr3_nt: TGTGCCTGGAGCCTCGGGGGGGTCTTAGAGACCCAGTACTTC
cdr3_aa: CAWSLGGVLETQYF

v_call: TRBV7-8
j_call: TRBJ2-7
d_call: .
clone_size: .
cdr3_nt: TGTGCCAGCAGCTTTTTAGAAGTGCCAACCTACGAGCAGTACTTC
cdr3_aa: CASSFLEVPTYEQYF

v_call: TRBV5-4
j_call: TRBJ2-4
d_call: TRBD2
clone_size: .
cdr3_nt: TGTGCCAGCAGCTCCTTACGGGGGGGGCGGAACATTCAGTACTTC
cdr3_aa: CASSSLRGGRNIQYF

v_call: TRBV4-2
j_call: TRBJ2-7
d_call: TRBD2
clone_size: .
cdr3_nt: TGTGCCAGCAGCCAAGATACTAGCGGGGGGGCCCAGGCCAACGAGCAGTACTTC
cdr3_aa: CASSQDTSGGAQANEQYF

v_call: TRBV19
j_call: TRBJ2-1
d_call: TRBD2
clone_size: .
cdr3_nt: TGTGCCAGTAGTACACCCACTAGCGCCAATGAGCAGTTCTTC
cdr3_aa: CASSTPTSANEQFF

v_call: TRBV28
j_call: TRBJ2-1
d_call: .
clone_size: once
cdr3_nt: TGTGCCAGCAGTTTATTGGGGGGTGAGCAGTTCTTC
cdr3_aa: CASSLLGGEQFF

v_call: TRBV4-1
j_call: TRBJ2-1
d_call: .
clone_size: few
cdr3_nt: TGCGCCAGCAGCCAAGGAGGTGGCTCCTACAATGAGCAGTTCTTC
cdr3_aa: CASSQGGGSYNEQFF

v_call: TRBV7-8
j_call: TRBJ2-4
d_call: .
clone_size: .
cdr3_nt: TGTGCCAGCAGCTTAGGAGGACTTTCCCTAGCCAAAAACATTCAGTACTTC
cdr3_aa: CASSLGGLSLAKNIQYF

v_call: TRBV19
j_call: TRBJ1-2
d_call: .
clone_size: .
cdr3_nt: TGTGCCAGTAGTATAGGGGCAGCCGCCCACTATGGCTACACCTTC
cdr3_aa: CASSIGAAAHYGYTF